The 20 T cell receptor beta chains in this list originate from one sample, sequenced in a study of blood T cell repertoires in COVID-19. Assay used: immunoSEQ multiplex PCR; TCRdb lists only in-frame clones, some missing. The sample gives a few hundred thousand clones, around 89% of which show up once; 1% is in the top ten. The sequenced material came from PBMCs or T cells enriched from blood (not recorded which). The receptor source for this set is a man aged 18 to 29 who had recovered from COVID-19.

Notes on this clone: This same CDR3 is encoded by further DNA sequences in the sample. The rearrangement links TRBV7-2 to TRBJ1-1; 9 positions match TRBD1. The germline V gene has CDR1 SGHTA and CDR2 FQGNSA. The CDR3 sequence is 13 residues long. V shed 4 bases and J 4 bases; nucleotides not matched to a gene: 1. The CDR3 protein is CASSSGQGTEAFF. The CDR3 nucleotides are TGTGCCAGCAGCTCGGGACAGGGCACTGAAGCTTTCTTT. The full variable domain, in which reference TRBV7-2 and TRBJ1-1 provide the parts outside the CDR3, is GAGVSQSPSNKVTEKGKDVELRCDPISGHTALYWYRQSLGQGLEFLIYFQGNSAPDKSGLPSDRFSAERTGGSVSTLTIQRTQQEDSAVYLCASSSGQGTEAFFGQGTRLTVV.

The J gene is TRBJ2-5, the V gene TRBV1; the table assigns TRBD2, which was not confirmed against the DNA. TRBV1 is labeled a pseudogene. The CDR3 covers 17 residues. CDR3 protein: CTSSQRKERGPGETQYF. The CDR3, as DNA: TGCACCAGCAGCCAAAGGAAAGAGCGGGGGCCTGGAGAGACCCAGTACTTC.

This chain connects TRBV7-3 to TRBJ2-5; TRBD1 matches 8 bases. Losses at the gene ends were 2 bases for V and 4 bases for J; bases not matched to a gene: 6. Germline CDR1 is SGHTA and CDR2 is FQGTGA. This CDR3 is built from 15 residues. CDR3 DNA: TGTGCCAGCAGCTTAGTGTCAGGGGGCCCAGAGACCCAGTACTTC. Protein product: CASSLVSGGPETQYF.

V is TRBV18 and J is TRBJ1-6; D is perhaps TRBD1 (6 bases). Per germline, CDR1 KGHSH and CDR2 LQKENI. The CDR3 has 16 amino acids. Trimming removed 6 bases from V and 8 bases from J, with 20 bases in between. CDR3 protein: CASSLAAGGLDSPLHF. CDR3 bases: TGTGCCAGCTCCCTCGCCGCGGGGGGGCTTGATTCACCCCTCCACTTT. Filled out from reference TRBV18 and TRBJ1-6, the complete variable domain reads NAGVMQNPRHLVRRRGQEARLRCSPMKGHSHVYWYRQLPEEGLKFMVYLQKENIIDESGMPKERFSAEFPKEGPSILRIQQVVRGDSAAYFCASSLAAGGLDSPLHFGNGTRLTVT.

This chain links TRBV11-3 with TRBJ2-2; possibly TRBD2 for D (6 bases). Germline CDR1 and CDR2: SGHNT and YENEEA. The CDR3 has 17 residues. The V end was cut by 4 bases, the J end by 2 bases, with 17 bases between. CDR3 region: CASSSPMGGLNTGELFF. CDR3 sequence (DNA): TGTGCCAGCAGCTCACCCATGGGGGGACTCAACACCGGGGAGCTGTTTTTT.

This sequence joins TRBV6-5 and TRBJ1-1; 7 bases map to TRBD1. Germline V lookup: CDR1 MNHEY, CDR2 SVGAGI. The CDR3 covers 13 residues. The trim removed 10 bases at V and 5 bases at J, leaving 10 bases unmatched. For the CDR3, the DNA is TGTGCCACCCACAGGGGCCAACAAACTGAAGCTTTCTTT. Protein product: CATHRGQQTEAFF.

This rearrangement joins TRBV6-5 to TRBJ2-2, with D perhaps TRBD1 (6 bases). The CDR3 extends over 15 amino acids. From germline, CDR1 is MNHEY and CDR2 SVGAGI. V lost 2 bases and J lost 7, with 14 bases in between. CDR3 in amino acids: CASSYEARGVGELFF. CDR3 DNA: TGTGCCAGCAGTTACGAGGCCAGGGGTGTCGGGGAGCTGTTTTTT.

CDR3 sequence reads: CASTLDSPEAFF. CDR3 in DNA: TGTGCCAGCACCCTCGACAGCCCTGAAGCTTTCTTT. The rearrangement uses TRBV12-3 or TRBV12-4 and TRBJ1-1; D is possibly TRBD1 (5 bases). The CDR3 runs 12 residues. Trimming stripped 7 bases from V and 6 bases from J, with 12 bases between.

The V call is TRBV19, the J call TRBJ2-7; tentative D call: TRBD1 (5 bases). The germline V gene has CDR1 LNHDA and CDR2 SQIVND (reference sequence). V lost 1 base and J 7 bases, leaving 11 bases between the germline ends. The CDR3 has 13 amino acids. The CDR3 DNA sequence: TGTGCCAGTAGTATAGGTGAAGGGGCAGAGCAGTACTTC. Translation: CASSIGEGAEQYF.

The rearrangement uses TRBV5-1 and TRBJ2-5, with 7 bases matching TRBD1. V was clipped by 2 bases and J by 2 bases; unmatched bases: 6. This CDR3 region has 15 residues. In germline, CDR1 is SGHRS, CDR2 YFSETQ. Written as DNA, the CDR3 is TGCGCCAGCAGCTTAGAGGGGGCCGTACAAGAGACCCAGTACTTC. Its protein is CASSLEGAVQETQYF.

The V and J genes are TRBV5-1 and TRBJ1-2, with D hard to call. The CDR3 extends over 14 amino acids. Germline V gives CDR1 SGHRS, CDR2 YFSETQ. Trimming took off 4 bases at V and 6 bases at J, with 16 bases between the two ends. The DNA of the CDR3 is TGCGCCAGCAGCCCCTATCTGGAGGTTCATGGCTACACCTTC. Translation: CASSPYLEVHGYTF.

The chain employs TRBV7-3 and TRBJ2-2; 8 nucleotides match TRBD2. This CDR3 has 17 residues. CDR1 and CDR2 (germline): SGHTA, FQGTGA. V lost 0 bases to trimming and J lost 7 bases; unmatched junction nucleotides: 10. The CDR3 bases are TGTGCCAGCAGCTTAACGGAACGAGCGGGAGAGGTCGGGGAGCTGTTTTTT. Translation: CASSLTERAGEVGELFF.

The chain recombines TRBV4-1 with TRBJ2-3; the match to TRBD2 covers 10 bases. Germline CDR1 MGHRA, CDR2 YSYEKL. CDR3 length: 18 residues. J lost 7 bases, V lost 0 bases, and 13 bases had no gene match. The CDR3 sequence: CASSQDGRLAGVGNTQYF. DNA of the CDR3: TGCGCCAGCAGCCAAGATGGGCGTCTAGCGGGAGTGGGAAATACGCAGTATTTT.

The V and J genes are TRBV12-3 or TRBV12-4 and TRBJ1-4; no clear D gene. Trimming removed 3 bases from V and 10 bases from J, with 6 bases in between. The CDR3 runs 11 residues. This CDR3 reads CASSLGRKLFF. Here the CDR3 DNA reads TGTGCCAGCAGTTTGGGGAGAAAACTGTTTTTT.

J is TRBJ2-7 and V is TRBV27; TRBD1 is a possible D gene (5 bases). CDR1 and CDR2 (germline): MNHEY, SMNVEV (reference sequence). CDR3 size: 14 residues. The germline V and J ends were trimmed by 5 bases and 2 bases, with 13 bases remaining between them. CDR3 sequence (DNA): TGTGCCAGCAGTACAGGCGTAGGACCCTACGAGCAGTACTTC. It codes for CASSTGVGPYEQYF.

This sequence joins TRBV5-1 and TRBJ1-3, with a possible D match to TRBD1 (6 bases). CDR1 and CDR2 (germline): SGHRS, YFSETQ. CDR3 length: 15 amino acids. V shed 2 bases and J shed 3 bases, with 12 bases lying between them. The CDR3 coding sequence is TGCGCCAGCAGCTTAAACAGGGTGGATGGAAACACCATATATTTT. Protein: CASSLNRVDGNTIYF.

The chain joins TRBV5-1 to TRBJ2-7, with 7 bases matching TRBD1. The J segment lost 4 bases and the V segment lost 4 bases, leaving 11 bases of the junction unmatched. The CDR3 has 15 residues. Germline-derived CDR1 and CDR2 are SGHRS and YFSETQ. The CDR3 loop is CASSPTGIDSYEQYF. The CDR3 coding sequence is TGCGCCAGCAGCCCGACAGGGATAGACTCTTACGAGCAGTACTTC.

This clone was detected only a few times. The V and J genes are TRBV10-3 and TRBJ2-5; 9 positions agree with TRBD1. J gave up 5 bases and V 6 bases, and 4 bases lay outside the gene matches. Germline V CDR1 and CDR2: ENHRY, SYGVKD. The length of the CDR3 is 13 residues. The CDR3 DNA reads TGTGCCATCAGAAGCGGGACAGGGGAGACCCAGTACTTC. Amino acid sequence: CAIRSGTGETQYF.

The rearrangement links TRBV4-2 to TRBJ2-7; 8 nucleotides agree with TRBD2. Unmatched junction bases numbered 3, after V lost 0 bases and J lost 2 bases. CDR3 size: 15 residues. Germline V gene sequence: CDR1 LGHNA, CDR2 YNFKEQ. CDR3 bases: TGTGCCAGCAGCCAAGATCGGGGGGGCACCTACGAGCAGTACTTC. Protein product: CASSQDRGGTYEQYF.

The chain combines TRBV10-3 with TRBJ2-7, with TRBD1 matching over 9 bases. Trimming at V came to 6 bases and at J to 5 bases, leaving 11 bases not matched to a gene. This CDR3 comprises 15 residues. Germline CDR1 is ENHRY and CDR2 is SYGVKD. This CDR3 reads CAISQRTGEVHEQYF. The CDR3 DNA is TGTGCCATCAGCCAGAGGACAGGGGAAGTTCACGAGCAGTACTTC.